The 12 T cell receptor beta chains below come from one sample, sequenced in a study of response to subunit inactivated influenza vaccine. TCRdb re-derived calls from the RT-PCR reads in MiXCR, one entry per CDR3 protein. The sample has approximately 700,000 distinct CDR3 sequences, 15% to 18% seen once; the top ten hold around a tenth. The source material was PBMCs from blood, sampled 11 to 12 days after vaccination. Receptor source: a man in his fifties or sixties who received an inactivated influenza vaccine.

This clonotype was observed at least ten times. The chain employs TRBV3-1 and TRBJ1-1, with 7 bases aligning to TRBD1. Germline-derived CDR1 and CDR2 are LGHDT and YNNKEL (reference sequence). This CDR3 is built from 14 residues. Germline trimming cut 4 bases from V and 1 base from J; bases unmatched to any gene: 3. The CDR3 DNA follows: TGTGCCAGCAGCCGACAGGGTGGGAACACTGAAGCTTTCTTT. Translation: CASSRQGGNTEAFF.

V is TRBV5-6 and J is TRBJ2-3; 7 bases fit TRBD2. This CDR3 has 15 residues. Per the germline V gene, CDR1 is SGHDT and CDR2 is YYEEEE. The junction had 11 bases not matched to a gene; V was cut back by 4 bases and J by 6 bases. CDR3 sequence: CASSTPGGITDTQYF. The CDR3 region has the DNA TGTGCCAGCAGCACACCGGGAGGCATCACTGATACGCAGTATTTT.

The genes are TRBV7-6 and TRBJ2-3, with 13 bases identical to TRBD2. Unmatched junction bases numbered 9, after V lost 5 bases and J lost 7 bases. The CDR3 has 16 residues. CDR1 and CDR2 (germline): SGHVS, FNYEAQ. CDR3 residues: CASSPRTSGSPNTQYF. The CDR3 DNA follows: TGTGCCAGCAGCCCTAGGACTAGCGGGAGTCCAAATACGCAGTATTTT.

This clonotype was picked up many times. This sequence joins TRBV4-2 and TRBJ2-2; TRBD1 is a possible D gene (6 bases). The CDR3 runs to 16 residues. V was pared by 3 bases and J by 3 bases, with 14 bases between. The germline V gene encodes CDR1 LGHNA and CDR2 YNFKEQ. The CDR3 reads CASSQGRGAHTGELFF. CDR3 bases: TGTGCCAGCAGCCAGGGCAGGGGCGCACACACCGGGGAGCTGTTTTTT.

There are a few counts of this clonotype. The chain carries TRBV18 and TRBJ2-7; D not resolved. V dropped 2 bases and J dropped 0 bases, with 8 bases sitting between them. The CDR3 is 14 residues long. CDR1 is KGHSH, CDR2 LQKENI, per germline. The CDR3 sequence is CASSPGRSSYEQYF. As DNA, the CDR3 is TGTGCCAGCTCACCAGGCAGGTCCTCCTACGAGCAGTACTTC.

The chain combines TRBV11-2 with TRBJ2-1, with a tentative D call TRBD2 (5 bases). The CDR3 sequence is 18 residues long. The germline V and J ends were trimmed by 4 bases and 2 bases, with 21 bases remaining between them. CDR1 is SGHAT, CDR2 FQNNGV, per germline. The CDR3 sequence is CASSSPGRGLPAYNEQFF. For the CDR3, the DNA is TGTGCCAGCAGCTCACCCGGCCGAGGGCTTCCCGCCTACAATGAGCAGTTCTTC.

CDR3 DNA: TGTGCCAGCAGCTTAGTGATAGCGGGAGGGCCGCAGTACGAGCAGTACTTC. Its translation is CASSLVIAGGPQYEQYF. This chain connects TRBV7-2 to TRBJ2-7; TRBD2 matches 11 bases. Per the germline V gene, CDR1 is SGHTA and CDR2 is FQGNSA. V was clipped by 1 base and J by 4 bases; unmatched bases: 9. The CDR3 runs 17 residues.

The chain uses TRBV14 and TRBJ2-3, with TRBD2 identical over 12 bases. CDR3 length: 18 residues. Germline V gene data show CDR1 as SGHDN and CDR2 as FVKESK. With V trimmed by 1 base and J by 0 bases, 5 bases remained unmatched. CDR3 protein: CASSQGTSGAKSTDTQYF. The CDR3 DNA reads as TGTGCCAGCAGCCAAGGGACTAGCGGGGCCAAAAGCACAGATACGCAGTATTTT.

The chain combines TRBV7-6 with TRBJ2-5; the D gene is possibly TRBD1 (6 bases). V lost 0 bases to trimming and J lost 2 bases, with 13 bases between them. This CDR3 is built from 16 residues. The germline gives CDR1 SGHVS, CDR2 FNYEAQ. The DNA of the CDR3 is TGTGCCAGCAGCTTAGCGCGAGGCAGGGGTCAAGAGACCCAGTACTTC. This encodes CASSLARGRGQETQYF.

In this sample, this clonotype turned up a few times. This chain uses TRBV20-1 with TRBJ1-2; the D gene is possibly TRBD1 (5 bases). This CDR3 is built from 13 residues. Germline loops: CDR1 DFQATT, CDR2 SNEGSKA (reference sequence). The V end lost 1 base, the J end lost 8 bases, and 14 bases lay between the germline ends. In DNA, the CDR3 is TGCAGTGCTAGAGTTTCACAGGCGGAGGGCTACACCTTC. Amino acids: CSARVSQAEGYTF.

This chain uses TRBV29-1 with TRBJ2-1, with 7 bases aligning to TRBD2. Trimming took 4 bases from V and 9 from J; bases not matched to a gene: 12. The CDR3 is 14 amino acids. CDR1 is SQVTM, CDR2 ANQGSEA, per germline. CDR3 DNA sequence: TGCAGCGTTGTCTCCCCCCCGGGACTAAGTGAGCAGTTCTTC. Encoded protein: CSVVSPPGLSEQFF.

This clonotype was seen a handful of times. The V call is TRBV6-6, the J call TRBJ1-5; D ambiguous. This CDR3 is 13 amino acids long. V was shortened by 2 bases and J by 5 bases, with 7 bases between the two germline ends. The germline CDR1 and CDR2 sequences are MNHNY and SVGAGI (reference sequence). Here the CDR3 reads CASSYGRDQPQHF. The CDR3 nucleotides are TGTGCCAGCAGTTACGGCAGAGATCAGCCCCAGCATTTT.